The next 8 T cell receptor beta chains were all read from a single sample in a study of post-analysis software for immune sequencing data. Study-wide findings and caveats: Patients had higher frequencies than controls of about five TRBV segments, including TRBV5-6, TRBV5-1 and TRBV20-1.

TCR beta libraries were prepared from cDNA with unique molecular identifiers. One entry per CDR3 protein, called by TCRdb with MiXCR from the PCR reads. The data show roughly 410,000 distinct CDR3 sequences, less than 35% seen once. These receptors have no identified antigens. The sample taken for sequencing was blood. The receptors were gathered from a girl under 18 with multiple sclerosis.

V gene TRBV6-5 combines with J gene TRBJ2-5; D is uncertain. Germline loops: CDR1 MNHEY, CDR2 SVGAGI. The CDR3 runs to 13 residues. V was clipped by 0 bases and J by 4 bases, with 6 bases between them. CDR3 protein: CASSYSGRETQYF. CDR3 bases: TGTGCCAGCAGTTACTCGGGTCGAGAGACCCAGTACTTC.

This clonotype has just a few counts. V gene TRBV29-1 combines with J gene TRBJ2-2; TRBD2 agrees at 13 bases. The CDR3 covers 15 residues. Germline CDR1 reads SQVTM; CDR2 reads ANQGSEA. J lost 7 bases, V lost 6 bases, and 8 bases had no gene match. Here the CDR3 reads CSVLGLAGAGGELFF. For the CDR3, the DNA is TGCAGCGTCCTAGGACTAGCGGGGGCGGGCGGGGAGCTGTTTTTT.

The chain employs TRBV12-3 or TRBV12-4 and TRBJ1-2; D remains unclear. With 1 base removed from V and 8 bases from J, the gap between germline ends came to 8 bases. The CDR3 has 12 amino acids. This CDR3 is CASSLEGGGYTF. As DNA, the CDR3 is TGTGCCAGCAGTTTAGAAGGCGGAGGCTACACCTTC.

The chain carries TRBV10-3 and TRBJ2-7; possible D gene TRBD2, 5 bases. V dropped 3 bases and J dropped 5 bases, with 14 bases sitting between them. Germline V gene lookup returns CDR1 ENHRY and CDR2 SYGVKD. CDR3 length: 14 amino acids. Here the CDR3 reads CAISDETSGHEQYF. DNA for the CDR3: TGTGCCATCAGTGACGAGACAAGCGGCCACGAGCAGTACTTC.

A single count supports this clonotype. The chain combines TRBV14 with TRBJ2-7; no reliable D call. The CDR3 runs 14 residues. The germline V gene encodes CDR1 SGHDN and CDR2 FVKESK. The V and J ends lost 4 bases and 8 bases respectively, with 18 bases between them. The CDR3 nucleotides read TGTGCCAGCAGCCCCATACCTGACGCGGTCAAGCAGTACTTC. Its translation: CASSPIPDAVKQYF.

This clonotype was counted only a few times. This CDR3 is CSATRTSGGGETQYF. DNA for the CDR3: TGCAGCGCAACTCGGACTAGCGGGGGGGGAGAGACCCAGTACTTC. V gene TRBV29-1 combines with J gene TRBJ2-7; 15 bases are shared with TRBD2. The DNA matches TRBJ2-5 better at its end, which makes the J call doubtful. The V gene's germline CDR1 is SQVTM and CDR2 ANQGSEA. The CDR3 sequence is 15 residues long.

J is TRBJ1-5 and V is TRBV3-1; perhaps TRBD1 as D (5 bases). The CDR3 loop spans 15 amino acids. Germline-derived CDR1 and CDR2 are LGHDT and YNNKEL (reference sequence). Trimming took off 3 bases at V and 3 bases at J, with 12 bases between the two ends. In nucleotides, the CDR3 is TGTGCCAGCAGCCAGGGACTGGACACCAATCAGCCCCAGCATTTT. Its translation is CASSQGLDTNQPQHF.

This chain connects TRBV15 to TRBJ2-6; D uncertain. The V gene's germline CDR1 is LNHNV and CDR2 YYDKDF (reference sequence). The CDR3 consists of 15 residues. V was shortened by 1 base and J by 4 bases, with 8 bases between the two germline ends. The CDR3 bases are TGTGCCACCAGCAGAGTGAGGTCCGGGGCCAACGTCCTGACTTTC. Amino acid sequence: CATSRVRSGANVLTF. The whole variable domain, remainder taken from reference TRBV15 and TRBJ2-6, is DAMVIQNPRYQVTQFGKPVTLSCSQTLNHNVMYWYQQKSSQAPKLLFHYYDKDFNNEADTPDNFQSRRPNTSFCFLDIRSPGLGDTAMYLCATSRVRSGANVLTFGAGSRLTVL.